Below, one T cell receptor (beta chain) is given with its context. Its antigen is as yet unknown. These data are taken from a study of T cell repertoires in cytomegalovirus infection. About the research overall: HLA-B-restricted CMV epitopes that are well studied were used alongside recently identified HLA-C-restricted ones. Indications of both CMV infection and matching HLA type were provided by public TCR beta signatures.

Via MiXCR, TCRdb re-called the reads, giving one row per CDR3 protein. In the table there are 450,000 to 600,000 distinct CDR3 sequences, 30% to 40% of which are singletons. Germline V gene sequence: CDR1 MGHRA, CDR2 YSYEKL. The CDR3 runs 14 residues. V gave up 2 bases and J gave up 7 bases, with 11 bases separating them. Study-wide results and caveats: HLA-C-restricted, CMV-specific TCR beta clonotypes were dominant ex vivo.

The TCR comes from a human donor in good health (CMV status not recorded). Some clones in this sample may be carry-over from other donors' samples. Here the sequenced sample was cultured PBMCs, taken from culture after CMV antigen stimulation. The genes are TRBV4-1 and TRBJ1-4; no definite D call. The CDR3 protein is CASSQRPWGEKLFF. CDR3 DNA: TGCGCCAGCAGCCAACGACCCTGGGGTGAAAAACTGTTTTTT.